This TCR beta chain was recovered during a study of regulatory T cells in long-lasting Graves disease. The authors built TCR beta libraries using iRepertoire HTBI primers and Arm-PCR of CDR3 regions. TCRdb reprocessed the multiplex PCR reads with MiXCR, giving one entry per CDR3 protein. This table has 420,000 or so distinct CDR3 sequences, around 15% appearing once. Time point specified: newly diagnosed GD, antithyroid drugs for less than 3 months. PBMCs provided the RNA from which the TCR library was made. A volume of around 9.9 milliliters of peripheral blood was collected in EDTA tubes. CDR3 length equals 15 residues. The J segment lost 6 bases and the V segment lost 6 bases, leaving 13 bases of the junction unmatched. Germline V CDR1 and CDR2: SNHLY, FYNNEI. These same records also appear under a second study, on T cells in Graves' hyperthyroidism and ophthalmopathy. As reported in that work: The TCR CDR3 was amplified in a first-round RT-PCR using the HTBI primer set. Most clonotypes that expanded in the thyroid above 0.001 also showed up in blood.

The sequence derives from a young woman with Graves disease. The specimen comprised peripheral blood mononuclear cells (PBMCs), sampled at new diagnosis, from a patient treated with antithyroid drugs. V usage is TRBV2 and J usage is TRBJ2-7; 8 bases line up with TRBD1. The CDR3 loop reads CASSVSRDRLGEQYF. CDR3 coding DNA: TGTGCCAGCAGCGTAAGCCGGGACAGGTTGGGCGAGCAGTACTTC.